The present T cell receptor (beta chain) was sequenced within a study of blood T cell repertoires in COVID-19. The overall study: Nucleic acid was either cDNA or gDNA, and it came from T cells, B-cell-depleted T cells, or PBMCs.

The protocol was immunoSEQ multiplex PCR, while the TCRdb copy is restricted to in-frame clones and leaves out a portion. The profile covers 140,000 or so clones, with 60% to 85% appearing a single time and more than 1.5% taken by the ten largest. Between the trimmed V and J ends, which lost 2 bases and 9 bases, there was a span of 18 bases. The CDR3 extends over 15 amino acids. From germline, CDR1 is SGHDT and CDR2 YYEEEE. The TCR sequence derives from a woman aged 60-75 years with acute or convalescent COVID-19. J is TRBJ2-1 and V is TRBV5-6, with D maybe TRBD2 (6 bases). Specimen: peripheral blood. CDR3 DNA sequence: TGTGCCAGCAGCTTAAGTCTAGCGTTTCAAGGTGAGCAGTTCTTC. Protein sequence: CASSLSLAFQGEQFF.